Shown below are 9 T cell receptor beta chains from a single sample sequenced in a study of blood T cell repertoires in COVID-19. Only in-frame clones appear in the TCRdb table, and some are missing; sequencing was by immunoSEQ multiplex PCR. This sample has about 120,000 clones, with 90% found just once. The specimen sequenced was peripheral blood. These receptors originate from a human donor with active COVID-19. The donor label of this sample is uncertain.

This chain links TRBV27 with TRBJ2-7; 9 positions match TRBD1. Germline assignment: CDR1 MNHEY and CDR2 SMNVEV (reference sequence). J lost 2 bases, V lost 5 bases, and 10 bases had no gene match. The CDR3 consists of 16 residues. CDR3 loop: CASSIKGTGPPYEQYF. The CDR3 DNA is TGTGCCAGCAGTATAAAAGGGACAGGGCCCCCCTACGAGCAGTACTTC.

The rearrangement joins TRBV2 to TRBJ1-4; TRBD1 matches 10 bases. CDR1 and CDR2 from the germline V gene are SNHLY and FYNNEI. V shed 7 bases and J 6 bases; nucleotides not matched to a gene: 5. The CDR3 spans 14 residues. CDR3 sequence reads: CASKRQGAYEKLFF. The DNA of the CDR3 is TGTGCCAGCAAACGACAGGGGGCCTATGAAAAACTGTTTTTT.

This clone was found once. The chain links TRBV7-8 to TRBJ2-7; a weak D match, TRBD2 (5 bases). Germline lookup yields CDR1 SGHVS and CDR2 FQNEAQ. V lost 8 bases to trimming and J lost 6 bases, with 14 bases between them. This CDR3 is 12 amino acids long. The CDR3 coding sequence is TGTGCCAGCTCAAACCGAGGGCTCGAGCAGTACTTC. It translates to CASSNRGLEQYF. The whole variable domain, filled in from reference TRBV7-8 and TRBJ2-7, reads GAGVSQSPRYKVAKRGQDVALRCDPISGHVSLFWYQQALGQGPEFLTYFQNEAQLDKSGLPSDRFFAERPEGSVSTLKIQRTQQEDSAVYLCASSNRGLEQYFGPGTRLTVT.

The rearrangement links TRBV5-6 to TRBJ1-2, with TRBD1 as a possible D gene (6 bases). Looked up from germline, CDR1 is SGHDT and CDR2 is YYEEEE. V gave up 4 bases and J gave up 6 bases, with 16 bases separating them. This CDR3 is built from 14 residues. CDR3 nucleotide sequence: TGTGCCAGCAGCGTTTTGAGAACAGGGAATGGCTACACCTTC. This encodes CASSVLRTGNGYTF.

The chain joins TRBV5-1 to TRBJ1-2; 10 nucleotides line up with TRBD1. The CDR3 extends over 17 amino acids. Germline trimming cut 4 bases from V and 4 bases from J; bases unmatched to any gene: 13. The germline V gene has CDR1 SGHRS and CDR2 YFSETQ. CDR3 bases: TGCGCCAGCAGCCCCTTGGGACAGGGGCTAAGGATCTATGGCTACACCTTC. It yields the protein CASSPLGQGLRIYGYTF.

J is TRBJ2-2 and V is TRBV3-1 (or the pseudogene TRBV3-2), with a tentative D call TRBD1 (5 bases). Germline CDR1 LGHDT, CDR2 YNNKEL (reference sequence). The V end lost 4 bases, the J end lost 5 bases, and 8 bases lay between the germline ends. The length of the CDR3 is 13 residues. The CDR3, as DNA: TGTGCCAGCAGCCCCAGACAGACCGGGGAGCTGTTTTTT. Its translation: CASSPRQTGELFF.

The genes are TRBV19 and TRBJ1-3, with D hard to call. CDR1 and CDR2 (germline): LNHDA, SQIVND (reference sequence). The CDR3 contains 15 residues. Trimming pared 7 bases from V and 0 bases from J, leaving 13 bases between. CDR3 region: CASKAVSTSGNTIYF. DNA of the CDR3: TGTGCCAGTAAGGCGGTCAGTACCTCTGGAAACACCATATATTTT.

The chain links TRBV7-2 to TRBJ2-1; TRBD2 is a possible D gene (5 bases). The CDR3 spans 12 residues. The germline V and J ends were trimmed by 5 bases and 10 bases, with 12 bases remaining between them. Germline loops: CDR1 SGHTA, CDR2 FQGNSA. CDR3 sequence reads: CASSNLTGEQFF. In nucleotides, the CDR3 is TGTGCCAGCAGCAATCTCACGGGGGAGCAGTTCTTC.

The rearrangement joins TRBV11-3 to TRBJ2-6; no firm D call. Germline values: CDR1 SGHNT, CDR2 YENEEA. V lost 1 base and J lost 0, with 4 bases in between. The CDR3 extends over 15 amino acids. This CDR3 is CASSLGGSGANVLTF. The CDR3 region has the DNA TGTGCCAGCAGCTTAGGCGGCTCTGGGGCCAACGTCCTGACTTTC.